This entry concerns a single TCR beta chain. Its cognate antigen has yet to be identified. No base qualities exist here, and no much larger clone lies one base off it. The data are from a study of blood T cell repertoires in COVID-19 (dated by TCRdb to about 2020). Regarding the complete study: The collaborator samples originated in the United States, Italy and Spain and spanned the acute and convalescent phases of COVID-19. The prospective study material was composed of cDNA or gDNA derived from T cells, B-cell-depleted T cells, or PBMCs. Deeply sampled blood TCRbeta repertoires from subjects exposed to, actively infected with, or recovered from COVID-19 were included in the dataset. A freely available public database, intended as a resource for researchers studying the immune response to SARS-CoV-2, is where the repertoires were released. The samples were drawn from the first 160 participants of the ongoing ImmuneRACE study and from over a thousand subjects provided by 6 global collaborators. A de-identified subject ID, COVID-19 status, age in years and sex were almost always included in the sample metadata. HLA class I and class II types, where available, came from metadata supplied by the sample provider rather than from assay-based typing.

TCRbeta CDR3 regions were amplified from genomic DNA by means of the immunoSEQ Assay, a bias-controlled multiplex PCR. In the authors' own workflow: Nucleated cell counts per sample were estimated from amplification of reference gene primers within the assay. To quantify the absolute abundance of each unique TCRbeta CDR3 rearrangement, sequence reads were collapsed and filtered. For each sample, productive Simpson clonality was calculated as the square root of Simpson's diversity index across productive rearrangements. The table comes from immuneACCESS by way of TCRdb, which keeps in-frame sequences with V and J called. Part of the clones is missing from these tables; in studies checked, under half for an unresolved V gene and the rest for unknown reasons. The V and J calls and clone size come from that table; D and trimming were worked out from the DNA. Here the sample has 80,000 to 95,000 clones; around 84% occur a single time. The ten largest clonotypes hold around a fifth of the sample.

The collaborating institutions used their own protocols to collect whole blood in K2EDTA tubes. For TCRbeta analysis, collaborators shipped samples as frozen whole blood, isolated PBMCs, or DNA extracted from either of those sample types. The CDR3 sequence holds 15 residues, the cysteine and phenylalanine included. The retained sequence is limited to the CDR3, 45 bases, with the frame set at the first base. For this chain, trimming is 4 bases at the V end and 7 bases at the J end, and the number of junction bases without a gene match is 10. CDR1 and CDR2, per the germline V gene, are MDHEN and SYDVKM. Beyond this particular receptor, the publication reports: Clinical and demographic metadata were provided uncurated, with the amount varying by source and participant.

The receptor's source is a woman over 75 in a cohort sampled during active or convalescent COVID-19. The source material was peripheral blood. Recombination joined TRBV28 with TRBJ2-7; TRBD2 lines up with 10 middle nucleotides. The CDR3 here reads CASSSPGLALEEQYF. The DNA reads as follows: TGTGCCAGCAGTTCGCCGGGACTAGCGCTGGAGGAGCAGTACTTC.